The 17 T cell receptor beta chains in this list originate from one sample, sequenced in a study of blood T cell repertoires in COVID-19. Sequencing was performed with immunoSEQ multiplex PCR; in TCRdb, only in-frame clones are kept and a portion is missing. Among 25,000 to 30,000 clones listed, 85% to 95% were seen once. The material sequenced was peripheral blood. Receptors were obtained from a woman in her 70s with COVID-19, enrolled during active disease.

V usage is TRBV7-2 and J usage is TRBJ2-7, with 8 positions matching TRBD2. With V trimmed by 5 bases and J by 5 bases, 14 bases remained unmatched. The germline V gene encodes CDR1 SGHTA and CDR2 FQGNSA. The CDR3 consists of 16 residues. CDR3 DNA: TGTGCCAGCAGCCCGCACTCAGCGGGAGCAGTCAACGAGCAGTACTTC. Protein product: CASSPHSAGAVNEQYF.

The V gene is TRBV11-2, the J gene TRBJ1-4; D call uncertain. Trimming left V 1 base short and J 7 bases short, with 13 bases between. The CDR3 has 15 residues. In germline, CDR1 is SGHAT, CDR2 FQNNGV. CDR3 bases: TGTGCCAGCAGCTTAGCGGTGGTACCTGGTGAAAAACTGTTTTTT. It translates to CASSLAVVPGEKLFF.

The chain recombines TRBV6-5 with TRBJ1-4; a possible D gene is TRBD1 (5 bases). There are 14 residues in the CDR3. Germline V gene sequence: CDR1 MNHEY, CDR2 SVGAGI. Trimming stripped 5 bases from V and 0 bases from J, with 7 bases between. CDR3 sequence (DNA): TGTGCCAGCAGTACCAGGGCAACTAATGAAAAACTGTTTTTT. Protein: CASSTRATNEKLFF.

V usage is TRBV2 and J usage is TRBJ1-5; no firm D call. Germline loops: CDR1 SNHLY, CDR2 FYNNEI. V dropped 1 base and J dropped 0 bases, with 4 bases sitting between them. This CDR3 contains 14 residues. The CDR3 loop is CASSEDGSNQPQHF. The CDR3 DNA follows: TGTGCCAGCAGTGAAGACGGTAGCAATCAGCCCCAGCATTTT. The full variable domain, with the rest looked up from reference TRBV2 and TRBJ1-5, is EPEVTQTPSHQVTQMGQEVILRCVPISNHLYFYWYRQILGQKVEFLVSFYNNEISEKSEIFDDQFSVERPDGSNFTLKIRSTKLEDSAMYFCASSEDGSNQPQHFGDGTRLSIL.

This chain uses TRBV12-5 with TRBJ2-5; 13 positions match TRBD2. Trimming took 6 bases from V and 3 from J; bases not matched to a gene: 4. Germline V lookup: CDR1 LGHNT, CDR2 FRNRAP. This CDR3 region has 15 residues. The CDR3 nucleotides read TGTGCTAGTGGCAACGGACTAGCGGGAGAAGAGACCCAGTACTTC. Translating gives CASGNGLAGEETQYF.

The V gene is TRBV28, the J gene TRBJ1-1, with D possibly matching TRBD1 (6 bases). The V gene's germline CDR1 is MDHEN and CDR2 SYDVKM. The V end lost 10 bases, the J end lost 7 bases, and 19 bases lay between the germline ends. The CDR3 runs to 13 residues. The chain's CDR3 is CATRGGGLVEAFF. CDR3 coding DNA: TGTGCCACCCGGGGAGGGGGGTTGGTTGAAGCTTTCTTT.

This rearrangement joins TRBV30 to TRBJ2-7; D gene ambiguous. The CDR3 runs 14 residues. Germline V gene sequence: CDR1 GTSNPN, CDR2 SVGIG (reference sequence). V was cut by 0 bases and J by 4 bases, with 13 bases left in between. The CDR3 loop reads CAWSVPSREYEQYF. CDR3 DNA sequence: TGTGCCTGGAGTGTACCGTCGAGAGAGTACGAGCAGTACTTC.

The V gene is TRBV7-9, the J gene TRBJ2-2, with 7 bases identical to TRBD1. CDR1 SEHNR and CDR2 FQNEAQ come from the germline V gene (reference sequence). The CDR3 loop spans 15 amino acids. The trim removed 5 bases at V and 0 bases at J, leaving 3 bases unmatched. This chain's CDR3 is CASSPGGPNTGELFF. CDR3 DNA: TGTGCCAGCAGCCCAGGGGGTCCGAACACCGGGGAGCTGTTTTTT.

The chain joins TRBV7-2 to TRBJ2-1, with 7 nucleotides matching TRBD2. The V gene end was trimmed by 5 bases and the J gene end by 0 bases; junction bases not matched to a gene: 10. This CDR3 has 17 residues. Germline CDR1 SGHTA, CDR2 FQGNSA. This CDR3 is CASSSSAGGSSYNEQFF. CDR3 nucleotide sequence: TGTGCCAGCAGCAGCTCGGCCGGCGGGAGCTCCTACAATGAGCAGTTCTTC.

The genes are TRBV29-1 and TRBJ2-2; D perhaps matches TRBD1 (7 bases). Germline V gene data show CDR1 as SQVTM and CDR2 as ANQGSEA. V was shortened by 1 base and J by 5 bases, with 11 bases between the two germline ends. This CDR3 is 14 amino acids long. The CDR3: CSVEVQGGTGELFF. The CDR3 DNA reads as TGCAGCGTTGAAGTCCAGGGGGGTACCGGGGAGCTGTTTTTT.

This CDR3 reads CAWSGTATNEKLFF. CDR3 bases: TGTGCCTGGAGTGGAACAGCAACTAATGAAAAACTGTTTTTT. The chain recombines TRBV30 with TRBJ1-4; no reliable D call. In germline, CDR1 is GTSNPN, CDR2 SVGIG (reference sequence). Trimming removed 1 base from V and 0 bases from J, with 6 bases in between. This CDR3 comprises 14 residues.

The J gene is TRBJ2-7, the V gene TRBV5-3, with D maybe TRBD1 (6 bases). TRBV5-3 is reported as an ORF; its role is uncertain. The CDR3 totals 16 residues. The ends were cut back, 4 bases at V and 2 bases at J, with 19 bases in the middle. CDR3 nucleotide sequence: TGTGCCAGAAGCCTTCCGGGACAAGATAATGCCTACGAGCAGTACTTC. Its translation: CARSLPGQDNAYEQYF.

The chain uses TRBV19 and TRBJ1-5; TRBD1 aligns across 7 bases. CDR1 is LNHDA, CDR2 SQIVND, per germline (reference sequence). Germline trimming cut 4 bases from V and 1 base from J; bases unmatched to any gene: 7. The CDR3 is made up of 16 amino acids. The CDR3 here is CASSTRGGGSNQPQHF. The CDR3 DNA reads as TGTGCCAGTAGTACCCGAGGGGGCGGGAGCAATCAGCCCCAGCATTTT.

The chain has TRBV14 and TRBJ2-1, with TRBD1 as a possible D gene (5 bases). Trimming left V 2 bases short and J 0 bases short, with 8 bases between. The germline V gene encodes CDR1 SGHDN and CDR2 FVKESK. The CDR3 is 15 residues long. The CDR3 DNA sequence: TGTGCCAGCAGCCAACAGGGATTCTCCTACAATGAGCAGTTCTTC. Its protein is CASSQQGFSYNEQFF. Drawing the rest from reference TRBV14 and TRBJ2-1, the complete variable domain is EAGVTQFPSHSVIEKGQTVTLRCDPISGHDNLYWYRRVMGKEIKFLLHFVKESKQDESGMPNNRFLAERTGGTYSTLKVQPAELEDSGVYFCASSQQGFSYNEQFFGPGTRLTVL.

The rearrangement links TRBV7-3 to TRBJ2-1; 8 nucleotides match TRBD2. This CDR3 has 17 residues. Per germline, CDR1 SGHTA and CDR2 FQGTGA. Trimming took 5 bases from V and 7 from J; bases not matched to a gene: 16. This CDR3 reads CASSTFGERENSNEQFF. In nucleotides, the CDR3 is TGTGCCAGCAGCACTTTCGGCGAGCGGGAGAATTCGAATGAGCAGTTCTTC.

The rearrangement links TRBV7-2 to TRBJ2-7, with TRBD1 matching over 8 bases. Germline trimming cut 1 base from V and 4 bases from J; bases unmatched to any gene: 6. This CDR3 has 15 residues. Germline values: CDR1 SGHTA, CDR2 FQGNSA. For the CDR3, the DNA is TGTGCCAGCAGCTTAGTAGCGCAGGGGGCGTACGAGCAGTACTTC. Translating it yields CASSLVAQGAYEQYF.

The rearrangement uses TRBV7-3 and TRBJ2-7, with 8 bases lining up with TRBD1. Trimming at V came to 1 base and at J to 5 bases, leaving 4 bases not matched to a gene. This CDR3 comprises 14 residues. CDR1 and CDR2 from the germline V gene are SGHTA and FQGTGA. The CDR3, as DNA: TGTGCCAGCAGCTTAATGCAGGGGGCTAACGAGCAGTACTTC. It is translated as CASSLMQGANEQYF.